This is a list of T cell receptor beta chains from one sample in a study of T-cell reconstitution after alpha-beta-depleted transplantation in children. TCRdb fed the PCR reads into MiXCR, producing one record per CDR3 protein. Among 150,000 to 200,000 distinct CDR3 sequences listed, approximately 14% were seen once. Source: PBMCs from the stem cell graft donor, taken from the stem cell graft. These receptors were obtained from a human donor who donated a stem cell graft to a child with acute lymphoblastic leukemia. CDR3s include the opening cysteine and the closing phenylalanine or tryptophan. The order of the fields is J gene, D gene, CDR3 length, clone size, V gene, CDR3 DNA, CDR3 protein. A D gene is named only where the DNA matches it firmly. The size entry is marked missing in some rows and otherwise reads once, few, many or a size class.

j_gene: TRBJ1-5; d_gene: NA; len: 15; abundance: many; v_gene: TRBV18; CDR3nt: TGTGCCAGCTCACCAAAGGTCGGGGCGGGTCAGCCCCAGCATTTT; CDR3aa: CASSPKVGAGQPQHF
j_gene: TRBJ1-5; d_gene: NA; len: 17; abundance: many; v_gene: TRBV12-3/TRBV12-4; CDR3nt: TGTGCCAGCAGTTTAGCGCTCGGTTGGTATAGCAATCAGCCCCAGCATTTT; CDR3aa: CASSLALGWYSNQPQHF
j_gene: TRBJ2-1; d_gene: TRBD2; len: 18; abundance: many; v_gene: TRBV5-1; CDR3nt: TGCGCCAGCAGCTTTTTGACTAGCGGGAGCAGCTCCTACAATGAGCAGTTCTTC; CDR3aa: CASSFLTSGSSSYNEQFF
j_gene: TRBJ2-1; d_gene: TRBD2; len: 17; abundance: NA; v_gene: TRBV10-3; CDR3nt: TGTGCCATCAGTGAATATACTAGCGGGAGGGCCATGAATGAGCAGTTCTTC; CDR3aa: CAISEYTSGRAMNEQFF
j_gene: TRBJ2-1; d_gene: NA; len: 14; abundance: NA; v_gene: TRBV20-1; CDR3nt: TGCAGTGCCTCTGGGGTCCTCTCCTACAATGAGCAGTTCTTC; CDR3aa: CSASGVLSYNEQFF
j_gene: TRBJ1-1; d_gene: NA; len: 11; abundance: many; v_gene: TRBV29-1; CDR3nt: TGCAGCGCCTCAAGGGGGACTGAAGCTTTCTTT; CDR3aa: CSASRGTEAFF
j_gene: TRBJ2-3; d_gene: NA; len: 16; abundance: many; v_gene: TRBV18; CDR3nt: TGTGCCAGCTCACCAATAGAGAGTATCGAGACAGATACGCAGTATTTT; CDR3aa: CASSPIESIETDTQYF
j_gene: TRBJ1-2; d_gene: NA; len: 16; abundance: NA; v_gene: TRBV7-9; CDR3nt: TGTGCCAGCAGCCGGAATGAGGGAATAATTAAGGCCGGCTACACCTTC; CDR3aa: CASSRNEGIIKAGYTF
j_gene: TRBJ2-3; d_gene: NA; len: 15; abundance: many; v_gene: TRBV6-5; CDR3nt: TGTGCCAGCAGTTACTCAGGGACCCAGCGGGATACGCAGTATTTT; CDR3aa: CASSYSGTQRDTQYF
j_gene: TRBJ2-1; d_gene: NA; len: 15; abundance: many; v_gene: TRBV3-1; CDR3nt: TGTGCCAGCAGCCAAGTTCCGGGGGATTACAATGAGCAGTTCTTC; CDR3aa: CASSQVPGDYNEQFF
j_gene: TRBJ2-5; d_gene: NA; len: 11; abundance: many; v_gene: TRBV10-2; CDR3nt: TGCGCCAGCAGGGGGGAAGAGACCCAGTACTTC; CDR3aa: CASRGEETQYF
j_gene: TRBJ2-1; d_gene: TRBD2; len: 13; abundance: many; v_gene: TRBV25-1; CDR3nt: TGTGCCAGTAGGGAGGGCCCGGGCAATGAGCAGTTCTTC; CDR3aa: CASREGPGNEQFF
j_gene: TRBJ2-2; d_gene: NA; len: 12; abundance: NA; v_gene: TRBV19; CDR3nt: TGTGCCAGTATTAGCCGATCCGGGGAGCTGTTTTTT; CDR3aa: CASISRSGELFF
j_gene: TRBJ1-2; d_gene: NA; len: 12; abundance: many; v_gene: TRBV28; CDR3nt: TGTGCCAGCAAGCCTTCTAACTATGGCTACACCTTC; CDR3aa: CASKPSNYGYTF
j_gene: TRBJ2-3; d_gene: TRBD1; len: 14; abundance: many; v_gene: TRBV7-9; CDR3nt: TGTGCCAGCAGCCACAGGGGCAGCACAGATACGCAGTATTTT; CDR3aa: CASSHRGSTDTQYF
j_gene: TRBJ2-7; d_gene: TRBD2; len: 14; abundance: many; v_gene: TRBV28; CDR3nt: TGTGCCAGCAGTCGAGCGGGGAAGAACTACGAGCAGTACTTC; CDR3aa: CASSRAGKNYEQYF
j_gene: TRBJ2-5; d_gene: TRBD1; len: 12; abundance: many; v_gene: TRBV10-3; CDR3nt: TGTGCCGCACAGGGGCGTGAGGAGACCCAGTACTTC; CDR3aa: CAAQGREETQYF
j_gene: TRBJ2-3; d_gene: NA; len: 12; abundance: many; v_gene: TRBV20-1; CDR3nt: TGCAGTGCCCCTTTTAGCACAGATACGCAGTATTTT; CDR3aa: CSAPFSTDTQYF
j_gene: TRBJ2-1; d_gene: NA; len: 15; abundance: many; v_gene: TRBV7-8; CDR3nt: TGTGCCAGCAGCCATGAGGGGACATGGAACAATGAGCAGTTCTTC; CDR3aa: CASSHEGTWNNEQFF
j_gene: TRBJ2-5; d_gene: TRBD2; len: 15; abundance: many; v_gene: TRBV10-3; CDR3nt: TGTGCCATCAGTGAGTCGACTAGCGGGCAAGAGACCCAGTACTTC; CDR3aa: CAISESTSGQETQYF
j_gene: TRBJ2-6; d_gene: NA; len: 15; abundance: many; v_gene: TRBV12-3/TRBV12-4; CDR3nt: TGTGCCAGCAGTTTCACAGGCTCTGGGGCCAACGTCCTGACTTTC; CDR3aa: CASSFTGSGANVLTF
j_gene: TRBJ2-3; d_gene: NA; len: 12; abundance: many; v_gene: TRBV20-1; CDR3nt: TGCAGTGCTGGGGTTCTTCCAGATACGCAGTATTTT; CDR3aa: CSAGVLPDTQYF
j_gene: TRBJ1-2; d_gene: NA; len: 16; abundance: few; v_gene: TRBV20-1; CDR3nt: TGCAGTGCTAGAGCGAATATGGGGACCTCAAACTATGGCTACACCTTC; CDR3aa: CSARANMGTSNYGYTF
j_gene: TRBJ1-1; d_gene: TRBD1; len: 15; abundance: many; v_gene: TRBV5-1; CDR3nt: TGCGCCAGCAGCTACGCCGGGACAGGGGACACTGAAGCTTTCTTT; CDR3aa: CASSYAGTGDTEAFF
j_gene: TRBJ2-5; d_gene: TRBD2; len: 17; abundance: few; v_gene: TRBV4-1; CDR3nt: TGCGCCAGCAGCCCGAGGCGGGGACTAGCGACTCAAGAGACCCAGTACTTC; CDR3aa: CASSPRRGLATQETQYF
j_gene: TRBJ2-5; d_gene: TRBD1; len: 15; abundance: many; v_gene: TRBV12-3/TRBV12-4; CDR3nt: TGTGCCAGCAGCCTTAGACAGGGGGCGAAAGAGACCCAGTACTTC; CDR3aa: CASSLRQGAKETQYF
j_gene: TRBJ2-3; d_gene: TRBD2; len: 17; abundance: NA; v_gene: TRBV7-2; CDR3nt: TGTGCCAGCAGCCACCGGACTAGCGGGAGGGGCACAGATACGCAGTATTTT; CDR3aa: CASSHRTSGRGTDTQYF
j_gene: TRBJ2-7; d_gene: NA; len: 13; abundance: few; v_gene: TRBV7-2; CDR3nt: TGTGCCAGCAGCCAGGGGCGGCAGGGCGAGCAGTACTTC; CDR3aa: CASSQGRQGEQYF
j_gene: TRBJ1-1; d_gene: NA; len: 16; abundance: NA; v_gene: TRBV7-6; CDR3nt: TGTGCCAGCAGCCTCCGAGGTCGGGCAGGGAACACTGAAGCTTTCTTT; CDR3aa: CASSLRGRAGNTEAFF
j_gene: TRBJ2-3; d_gene: NA; len: 17; abundance: many; v_gene: TRBV29-1; CDR3nt: TGCAGCGCCCTGGACATTAGCGGTGTAAGAGGCACAGATACGCAGTATTTT; CDR3aa: CSALDISGVRGTDTQYF
j_gene: TRBJ1-5; d_gene: NA; len: 14; abundance: many; v_gene: TRBV20-1; CDR3nt: TGCAGTGTCCCCGGTGGAGGAGGCAATCAGCCCCAGCATTTT; CDR3aa: CSVPGGGGNQPQHF
j_gene: TRBJ2-5; d_gene: TRBD2; len: 14; abundance: many; v_gene: TRBV5-1; CDR3nt: TGCGCCAGCACTAGCGGGAGGAACCAAGAGACCCAGTACTTC; CDR3aa: CASTSGRNQETQYF
j_gene: TRBJ2-5; d_gene: NA; len: 15; abundance: many; v_gene: TRBV12-3/TRBV12-4; CDR3nt: TGTGCCAGCAGCCCGGGGCAGTACCTCCAAGAGACCCAGTACTTC; CDR3aa: CASSPGQYLQETQYF
j_gene: TRBJ1-5; d_gene: NA; len: 13; abundance: few; v_gene: TRBV20-1; CDR3nt: TGCAGTGCCCACGCGGGGGACAATCAGCCCCAGCATTTT; CDR3aa: CSAHAGDNQPQHF
j_gene: TRBJ2-2; d_gene: NA; len: 16; abundance: many; v_gene: TRBV5-1; CDR3nt: TGCGCCAGCAGCTTGAATTTTGTTGGTGTTTACGGGGAGCTGTTTTTT; CDR3aa: CASSLNFVGVYGELFF
j_gene: TRBJ1-4; d_gene: TRBD1; len: 15; abundance: many; v_gene: TRBV5-1; CDR3nt: TGCGCCAGCAGCTATACGACAGGGCGGAATGAAAAACTGTTTTTT; CDR3aa: CASSYTTGRNEKLFF
j_gene: TRBJ1-1; d_gene: TRBD1; len: 15; abundance: many; v_gene: TRBV19; CDR3nt: TGTGCCAGTAGTACCGGACAGGGGGGAGTCACTGAAGCTTTCTTT; CDR3aa: CASSTGQGGVTEAFF
j_gene: TRBJ2-2; d_gene: NA; len: 13; abundance: many; v_gene: TRBV5-1; CDR3nt: TGCGCCAGCAGCTTGGGTGATCCGGGGGAGCTGTTTTTT; CDR3aa: CASSLGDPGELFF
j_gene: TRBJ2-3; d_gene: NA; len: 14; abundance: many; v_gene: TRBV6-5; CDR3nt: TGTGCCAGCAGGCGCCTAGACAGGAAAGATACGCAGTATTTT; CDR3aa: CASRRLDRKDTQYF
j_gene: TRBJ2-7; d_gene: NA; len: 15; abundance: many; v_gene: TRBV28; CDR3nt: TGTGCCAGCAGTTTACTGCGCCCCAGCTCCTACGAGCAGTACTTC; CDR3aa: CASSLLRPSSYEQYF
j_gene: TRBJ2-3; d_gene: NA; len: 15; abundance: many; v_gene: TRBV5-1; CDR3nt: TGCGCCAGCAGCTTAATCCGGGACTCAGCCAATACGCAGTATTTT; CDR3aa: CASSLIRDSANTQYF
j_gene: TRBJ1-4; d_gene: NA; len: 15; abundance: once; v_gene: TRBV5-1; CDR3nt: TGCGCCAGCAGACACACCGGGACCCAGTCCGAAAAACTGTTTTTT; CDR3aa: CASRHTGTQSEKLFF
j_gene: TRBJ1-1; d_gene: NA; len: 11; abundance: many; v_gene: TRBV29-1; CDR3nt: TGCAGCGTTGAAGATCCGGGGCGAGCTTTCTTT; CDR3aa: CSVEDPGRAFF
j_gene: TRBJ2-1; d_gene: TRBD2; len: 14; abundance: many; v_gene: TRBV29-1; CDR3nt: TGCAGCGTTGAGCGGACTAGCGAGTACAATGAGCAGTTCTTC; CDR3aa: CSVERTSEYNEQFF
j_gene: TRBJ2-7; d_gene: TRBD1; len: 19; abundance: NA; v_gene: TRBV12-3/TRBV12-4; CDR3nt: TGTGCCAGCAGTCCTAGGCTCGGACAGGGCCCGAGAGGAGGCTACGAGCAGTACTTC; CDR3aa: CASSPRLGQGPRGGYEQYF
j_gene: TRBJ1-1; d_gene: NA; len: 14; abundance: many; v_gene: TRBV7-9; CDR3nt: TGTGCCAGCAGCTCCGGGACGGTGAACACTGAAGCTTTCTTT; CDR3aa: CASSSGTVNTEAFF
j_gene: TRBJ2-2; d_gene: TRBD1; len: 17; abundance: many; v_gene: TRBV24-1; CDR3nt: TGTGCCACCAGTGACCGGACAGGGAGTACGAACACCGGGGAGCTGTTTTTT; CDR3aa: CATSDRTGSTNTGELFF
j_gene: TRBJ2-1; d_gene: NA; len: 12; abundance: many; v_gene: TRBV7-2; CDR3nt: TGTGCCAGCAGCCCAGGACTTAGCGGAGAGTTCTTC; CDR3aa: CASSPGLSGEFF
j_gene: TRBJ2-1; d_gene: NA; len: 15; abundance: many; v_gene: TRBV5-1; CDR3nt: TGCGCCAGCAGCTTGGGTTGGGACCCATACAATGAGCAGTTCTTC; CDR3aa: CASSLGWDPYNEQFF
j_gene: TRBJ2-7; d_gene: TRBD1; len: 14; abundance: NA; v_gene: TRBV12-3/TRBV12-4; CDR3nt: TGTGCCAGCAGGAAAAACAGGGGGACTTACGAGCAGTACTTC; CDR3aa: CASRKNRGTYEQYF
j_gene: TRBJ2-7; d_gene: NA; len: 16; abundance: NA; v_gene: TRBV7-9; CDR3nt: TGTGCCAGCAGCGTCGACAGGGACTTGGTCTCCTACGAGCAGTACTTC; CDR3aa: CASSVDRDLVSYEQYF
j_gene: TRBJ2-3; d_gene: NA; len: 15; abundance: many; v_gene: TRBV20-1; CDR3nt: TGCAGTGCTCCCTTTGAGGGAACTAGCACAGATACGCAGTATTTT; CDR3aa: CSAPFEGTSTDTQYF
j_gene: TRBJ2-7; d_gene: NA; len: 15; abundance: many; v_gene: TRBV5-1; CDR3nt: TGCGCCAGCCCCCTCGTCCCCCTCGAATCCTACGAGCAGTACTTC; CDR3aa: CASPLVPLESYEQYF
j_gene: TRBJ1-4; d_gene: NA; len: 14; abundance: many; v_gene: TRBV5-1; CDR3nt: TGCGCCAGCAGCTTGGGGGCTGGAGATGAAAAACTGTTTTTT; CDR3aa: CASSLGAGDEKLFF
j_gene: TRBJ2-7; d_gene: NA; len: 14; abundance: NA; v_gene: TRBV12-3/TRBV12-4; CDR3nt: TGTGCCAGCAGATTTGGTCTGGGTTCCTACGAGCAGTACTTC; CDR3aa: CASRFGLGSYEQYF